These T cell receptor beta chains were read from a single sample in a study of blood T cell repertoires in COVID-19. The data were produced by immunoSEQ multiplex PCR, yet TCRdb's version contains in-frame clones alone and is incomplete. The sample yields 140,000 or so clones, more than 75% seen once. Sequencing was performed on peripheral blood. These receptors were collected from a woman between 70 and 85 years old with COVID-19, enrolled during active disease. Both conserved end residues are part of each CDR3. D genes are given only for firm matches. Only part of the rows carry a size: once, few, many, or a class if the clone is expanded.

TRBD2	TRBV4-1	TRBJ2-2	few	CASSQPISGGQELFF	TGCGCCAGCAGCCAACCCATTAGCGGGGGGCAGGAGCTGTTTTTT
.	TRBV13	TRBJ2-7	.	CASSNARGPSEQYF	TGTGCCAGCAGCAACGCCAGGGGACCTTCCGAGCAGTACTTC
TRBD2	TRBV9	TRBJ2-5	.	CASSTGTSGGETQYF	TGTGCCAGCAGCACCGGGACTAGCGGGGGTGAGACCCAGTACTTC
.	TRBV7-9	TRBJ1-4	.	CASSLAGAESAVF	TGTGCCAGCAGCTTAGCTGGGGCTGAATCGGCGGTTTTT
.	TRBV28	TRBJ1-5	.	CASSPGTTGPQHF	TGTGCCAGCAGCCCCGGGACTACCGGGCCCCAGCATTTT
TRBD1	TRBV9	TRBJ2-7	.	CASSVDQGAGEQYF	TGTGCCAGCAGCGTAGATCAGGGGGCGGGCGAGCAGTACTTC
TRBD1	TRBV14	TRBJ1-4	.	CASSLRQGATNEKLFF	TGTGCCAGCAGCCTTAGACAGGGGGCAACTAATGAAAAACTGTTTTTT
.	TRBV28	TRBJ1-2	.	CASSPLTHNYGYTF	TGTGCCAGCAGTCCATTGACACATAACTATGGCTACACCTTC
TRBD2	TRBV5-1	TRBJ2-5	.	CASSSGGGETQYF	TGCGCCAGCAGCTCCGGGGGAGGGGAGACCCAGTACTTC
.	TRBV6-5	TRBJ1-3	once	CASTRGNSGNTIYF	TGTGCCAGCACCAGGGGTAACTCTGGAAACACCATATATTTT
.	TRBV11-2	TRBJ2-1	.	CASSLEFGQGLYNEQFF	TGTGCCAGCAGCTTAGAGTTTGGGCAGGGCCTCTACAATGAGCAGTTCTTC
TRBD1	TRBV28	TRBJ1-6	few	CASSLRTGGIYSPLHF	TGTGCCAGCAGTCTACGGACAGGGGGCATATATTCACCCCTCCACTTT
TRBD1	TRBV6-5	TRBJ2-3	few	CASSYRDRTDTQYF	TGTGCCAGCAGTTACCGGGACAGAACAGATACGCAGTATTTT
TRBD1	TRBV11-1	TRBJ2-7	.	CASSLAGAGGSYEQYF	TGTGCCAGCAGCTTAGCGGGGGCAGGGGGCTCCTACGAGCAGTACTTC
.	TRBV7-8	TRBJ2-1	.	CASSPQASYNEQFF	TGTGCCAGCAGCCCCCAGGCCTCCTACAATGAGCAGTTCTTC
.	TRBV25-1	TRBJ1-6	.	CASRKRESSYNSPLHF	TGTGCCAGCAGGAAACGGGAAAGCTCCTATAATTCACCCCTCCACTTT
TRBD1	TRBV29-1	TRBJ1-3	.	CSVEGGRGTGNTIYF	TGCAGCGTTGAAGGGGGCAGGGGGACGGGAAACACCATATATTTT
TRBD1	TRBV6-1	TRBJ1-6	few	CASSGNSGTGSSPLHF	TGTGCCAGCAGTGGCAATTCCGGGACAGGGTCTTCACCCCTCCACTTT
TRBD1	TRBV9	TRBJ1-4	.	CASSRTGSLNEKLFF	TGTGCCAGCAGCCGGACAGGGAGCCTTAATGAAAAACTGTTTTTT
.	TRBV20-1	TRBJ1-1	.	CSASRGGQAEAFF	TGCAGTGCCAGTAGGGGGGGTCAGGCTGAAGCTTTCTTT
TRBD1	TRBV7-9	TRBJ2-7	.	CASSWDRGSYEQYF	TGTGCCAGCAGCTGGGACAGGGGGTCCTACGAGCAGTACTTC
.	TRBV3-1/TRBV3-2	TRBJ2-7	.	CASSQATGPGYAQYF	TGTGCCAGCAGCCAGGCCACAGGGCCAGGGTACGCGCAGTACTTC
.	TRBV5-1	TRBJ1-3	few	CASSLVYGEGNTIYF	TGCGCCAGCAGCTTGGTTTACGGGGAAGGAAACACCATATATTTT
TRBD2	TRBV2	TRBJ2-3	many	CASSGILAGALSNTQYF	TGTGCCAGCAGTGGAATCCTAGCGGGGGCCCTTTCAAATACGCAGTATTTT
.	TRBV2	TRBJ1-4	.	CASSNEMSVVSLNEKLFF	TGTGCCAGCAGCAACGAGATGTCCGTGGTGAGCCTAAATGAAAAACTGTTTTTT
TRBD2	TRBV28	TRBJ2-3	.	CASSSPGTSGGAKDTQYF	TGTGCCAGCAGTTCCCCCGGGACTAGCGGGGGGGCAAAAGATACGCAGTATTTT
.	TRBV6-5	TRBJ2-3	.	CASRGRPSTDTQYF	TGTGCCAGCAGGGGCAGGCCTAGCACAGATACGCAGTATTTT
TRBD1	TRBV24-1	TRBJ2-2	.	CATGQDRGPANTGELFF	TGTGCCACCGGACAGGACAGGGGGCCAGCAAACACCGGGGAGCTGTTTTTT
.	TRBV2	TRBJ1-1	.	CASRLTGPLLEAFF	TGTGCCAGCAGACTCACTGGGCCTTTGCTTGAAGCTTTCTTT
TRBD1	TRBV15	TRBJ2-7	.	CATSRLGTGTYEQYF	TGTGCCACCAGCAGGTTGGGGACAGGTACCTACGAGCAGTACTTC
.	TRBV2	TRBJ1-2	few	CASRPGTTNYGYTF	TGTGCCAGCAGACCCGGGACAACAAACTATGGCTACACCTTC
.	TRBV7-3	TRBJ2-5	.	CASSLGPGKETQYF	TGTGCCAGCAGCTTAGGTCCAGGGAAGGAGACCCAGTACTTC
TRBD1	TRBV27	TRBJ2-7	.	CASSLGDRVTYEQYF	TGTGCCAGCAGTTTAGGGGACAGGGTTACCTACGAGCAGTACTTC
TRBD2	TRBV3-1/TRBV3-2	TRBJ2-5	once	CASSQAGGAGGETQYF	TGTGCCAGCAGCCAAGCCGGGGGGGCCGGGGGTGAGACCCAGTACTTC
TRBD1	TRBV7-9	TRBJ2-1	.	CASSRVDRGRPNEQFF	TGTGCCAGCAGCCGGGTAGACAGGGGTCGACCCAATGAGCAGTTCTTC
TRBD1	TRBV5-4	TRBJ1-1	.	CASSIGDRRNTEAFF	TGTGCCAGCAGCATAGGGGACAGGAGGAACACTGAAGCTTTCTTT
.	TRBV4-3	TRBJ1-1	few	CASSQAGVNTEAFF	TGCGCCAGCAGCCAGGCCGGGGTGAACACTGAAGCTTTCTTT
TRBD1	TRBV5-6	TRBJ1-2	.	CASSRSGQLYGYTF	TGTGCCAGCAGCCGATCGGGACAGTTGTATGGCTACACCTTC
.	TRBV21-1	TRBJ2-1	.	CASSIQEGTSGGSYNEQFF	TGTGCCAGCAGCATCCAGGAAGGGACTAGCGGGGGGTCCTACAATGAGCAGTTCTTC
TRBD1	TRBV27	TRBJ1-4	.	CASSLRSAAGGVGEKLFF	TGTGCCAGCAGTTTACGGTCTGCGGCAGGGGGCGTAGGGGAAAAACTGTTTTTT
TRBD2	TRBV10-2	TRBJ2-2	.	CASSELAGANTGELFF	TGCGCCAGCAGTGAACTAGCGGGGGCGAACACCGGGGAGCTGTTTTTT
TRBD2	TRBV15	TRBJ2-5	few	CATSGRGGVETQYF	TGTGCCACCAGCGGACGGGGGGGTGTAGAGACCCAGTACTTC
TRBD1	TRBV2	TRBJ1-6	.	CASVPPGQGRESPLHF	TGTGCCAGCGTTCCTCCAGGACAGGGGAGGGAGTCACCCCTCCACTTT
.	TRBV15	TRBJ1-2	.	CATSLGGENYGYTF	TGTGCCACCAGCCTGGGGGGGGAGAACTATGGCTACACCTTC
TRBD2	TRBV11-2	TRBJ2-7	.	CASSGTSGGPYEQYF	TGTGCCAGCAGCGGGACTAGCGGGGGGCCCTACGAGCAGTACTTC
TRBD1	TRBV7-6	TRBJ1-6	.	CASSLKGGQGYSPLHF	TGTGCCAGCAGCTTAAAAGGGGGACAGGGGTATTCACCCCTCCACTTT
TRBD2	TRBV5-1	TRBJ2-1	.	CASSLVSGGNEQFF	TGCGCCAGCAGCTTGGTTTCGGGGGGCAATGAGCAGTTCTTC
TRBD1	TRBV5-5	TRBJ2-5	.	CASSFSGGQETQYF	TGTGCCAGCAGCTTCTCAGGGGGCCAGGAGACCCAGTACTTC